This T cell receptor beta chain was retrieved from a study of shared clonotypes between healthy human individuals. DNA at about 0.2 ug, 25,000 to 35,000 T cell genomes, went into sorted-subset replicate PCRs. Some clones are missing from TCRdb's copy, which holds only in-frame ones; the method was immunoSEQ multiplex PCR. The sample shows over 2 million clones, around 95% of them seen only once. General study points: For naive CD4 cells, approximately 5% of clonotypes were shared across a handful of donors.

Regarding this clone: Its antigen is undetermined.

The V gene lost 8 bases and the J gene lost 5 bases, with 18 bases spanning the gap. Germline V CDR1 and CDR2: SGHAT, FQNNGV. The CDR3 extends over 15 amino acids. The source material was naive CD4+ T cells sorted from blood. Subset denoted: CD45RA+ positively selected. The clonotype was recovered from a man younger than 35 in good health. The rearrangement links TRBV11-2 to TRBJ1-4, with a tentative D call TRBD1 (5 bases). The DNA for the CDR3 is TGTGCCAGCGGTCCGAGGGGCGGGCAAAATGAAAAACTGTTTTTT. Its protein product is CASGPRGGQNEKLFF.